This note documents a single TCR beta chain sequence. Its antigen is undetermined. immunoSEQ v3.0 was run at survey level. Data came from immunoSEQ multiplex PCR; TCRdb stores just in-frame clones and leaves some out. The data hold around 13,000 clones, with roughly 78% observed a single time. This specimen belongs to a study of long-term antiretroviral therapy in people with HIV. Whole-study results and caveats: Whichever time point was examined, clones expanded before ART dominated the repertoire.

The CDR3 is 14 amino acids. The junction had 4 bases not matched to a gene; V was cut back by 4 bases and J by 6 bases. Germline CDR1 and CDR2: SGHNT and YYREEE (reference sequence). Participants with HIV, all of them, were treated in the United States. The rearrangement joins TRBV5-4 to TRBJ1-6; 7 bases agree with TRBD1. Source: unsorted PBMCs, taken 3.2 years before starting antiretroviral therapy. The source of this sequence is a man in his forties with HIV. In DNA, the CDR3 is TGTGCCAGCAGCCTGGGGACAGTTAATTCACCCCTCCACTTT. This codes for CASSLGTVNSPLHF.